The rows below give T cell receptor beta chains drawn from one sample of a study of cytomegalovirus exposure and HLA in healthy donors. Method: immunoSEQ multiplex PCR; TCRdb's copy keeps in-frame clones and lacks some. The sample includes around 70,000 clones, roughly 74% of them seen just once. The specimen sequenced was PBMCs. The origin of the receptors is a human donor in good health. Both conserved end residues are part of each CDR3. D genes are given only for firm matches. Size values are once, few and many counts, or a class for expanded clones, and some rows have none.

j_call | clone_size | cdr3_length | v_call | d_call | cdr3_aa | cdr3_nt
TRBJ2-1 | - | 14 | TRBV7-8 | - | CASSLANTYNEQFF | TGTGCCAGCAGCTTAGCTAATACCTACAATGAGCAGTTCTTC
TRBJ2-7 | few | 14 | TRBV30 | TRBD1 | CAWIMTGPPGEQYF | TGTGCCTGGATTATGACAGGGCCCCCGGGGGAGCAGTACTTC
TRBJ1-1 | few | 14 | TRBV5-1 | TRBD1 | CASSRQGAMTEAFF | TGCGCCAGCAGCCGACAGGGGGCAATGACTGAAGCTTTCTTT
TRBJ2-7 | once | 15 | TRBV4-1 | - | CASSLISGPTYEQYF | TGCGCCAGCAGCCTAATAAGCGGTCCCACCTACGAGCAGTACTTC
TRBJ1-3 | - | 14 | TRBV27 | TRBD1 | CASSPTGEGNTIYF | TGTGCCAGCAGTCCTACAGGGGAAGGAAACACCATATATTTT
TRBJ1-1 | few | 15 | TRBV7-2 | TRBD1 | CASSVTGGLSTEAFF | TGTGCCAGCAGCGTTACAGGGGGACTTTCCACTGAAGCTTTCTTT
TRBJ1-5 | - | 15 | TRBV6-1 | - | CASSEGGGQRQPQHF | TGTGCCAGCAGTGAAGGGGGGGGGCAACGACAGCCCCAGCATTTT
TRBJ2-1 | - | 14 | TRBV5-1 | TRBD1 | CASSTGDSYNEQFF | TGCGCCAGCAGCACCGGGGACAGCTACAATGAGCAGTTCTTC
TRBJ1-1 | - | 14 | TRBV30 | - | CAWSVMMMSTEAFF | TGTGCCTGGAGTGTAATGATGATGAGCACTGAAGCTTTCTTT
TRBJ2-3 | few | 13 | TRBV6-1 | - | CASSELGRDTQYF | TGTGCCAGCAGTGAATTGGGCAGAGATACGCAGTATTTT
TRBJ2-1 | - | 14 | TRBV7-3 | - | CASSLSGLNNEQFF | TGTGCCAGCAGCTTGAGCGGGCTAAACAATGAGCAGTTCTTC
TRBJ2-5 | - | 13 | TRBV29-1 | TRBD1 | CSVAGQGDRTQYF | TGCAGCGTTGCTGGACAGGGGGATCGGACCCAGTACTTC
TRBJ1-4 | - | 17 | TRBV10-3 | TRBD1 | CAISDGTGLRVNEKLFF | TGTGCCATCAGTGACGGGACAGGGCTGAGGGTTAATGAAAAACTGTTTTTT
TRBJ1-1 | - | 13 | TRBV12-5 | - | CASGYGVSTEAFF | TGTGCTAGTGGCTACGGGGTGAGCACTGAAGCTTTCTTT
TRBJ1-4 | - | 16 | TRBV6-5 | TRBD1 | CASSSGQFATNEKLFF | TGTGCCAGCAGTTCGGGACAGTTTGCAACTAATGAAAAACTGTTTTTT
TRBJ1-1 | - | 12 | TRBV30 | - | CAWAHPNTEAFF | TGTGCCTGGGCACATCCGAACACTGAAGCTTTCTTT
TRBJ1-2 | - | 18 | TRBV25-1 | TRBD1 | CASSGPKTGYHSIYGYTF | TGTGCCAGCAGTGGTCCCAAGACAGGGTATCATTCTATCTATGGCTACACCTTC
TRBJ2-7 | - | 12 | TRBV10-3 | - | CAIRTISYEQYF | TGTGCCATCCGGACTATCTCCTACGAGCAGTACTTC
TRBJ1-5 | - | 15 | TRBV10-2 | TRBD1 | CASSESLTGSLPQHF | TGCGCCAGCAGTGAGTCGTTGACAGGGAGTTTGCCCCAGCATTTT
TRBJ1-4 | few | 14 | TRBV5-1 | TRBD1 | CASSSGTANEKLFF | TGCGCCAGCAGTTCCGGGACAGCTAATGAAAAACTGTTTTTT
TRBJ2-4 | - | 19 | TRBV9 | TRBD2 | CASSPGTSGSTPAKNIQYF | TGTGCCAGCAGCCCCGGGACTAGCGGGAGTACTCCCGCCAAAAACATTCAGTACTTC
TRBJ1-1 | few | 14 | TRBV15 | TRBD1 | CATSHPQGATEAFF | TGTGCCACCAGCCATCCACAGGGGGCGACTGAAGCTTTCTTT
TRBJ1-5 | - | 15 | TRBV10-3 | - | CAISLDSPSNQPQHF | TGTGCCATCAGTCTGGACAGTCCCTCCAATCAGCCCCAGCATTTT
TRBJ2-5 | few | 13 | TRBV13 | - | CASSAINGKTQYF | TGTGCCAGCAGCGCCATTAACGGGAAGACCCAGTACTTC
TRBJ2-7 | - | 15 | TRBV28 | TRBD1 | CASSSGTGISYEQYF | TGTGCCAGCAGTTCGGGGACAGGGATCTCCTACGAGCAGTACTTC
TRBJ2-5 | - | 13 | TRBV18 | TRBD2 | CATRRGGNETQYF | TGTGCCACCCGCCGGGGGGGCAACGAGACCCAGTACTTC
TRBJ1-2 | - | 16 | TRBV2 | - | CASRSGAFGRNYGYTF | TGTGCCAGCAGGTCGGGAGCTTTTGGCCGCAACTATGGCTACACCTTC